The 12 T cell receptor beta chains below all came from one sample that was sequenced in a study of control samples from healthy donors and cancer patients. Assay used: immunoSEQ multiplex PCR; TCRdb lists only in-frame clones, some missing. The sample has 150,000 to 200,000 clones, roughly 89% seen once. Source material: blood. All receptors derive from a woman aged 30 to 39 in good health.

This clone was detected only once. The same CDR3 can be traced to other DNA sequences in this sample. For the CDR3, the DNA is TGTGCCAGCAACCGGCAGGGGAGCTATAATTCACCCCTCCACTTT. It codes for CASNRQGSYNSPLHF. This chain links TRBV2 with TRBJ1-6; D might be TRBD1 (6 bases). With 7 bases removed from V and 3 bases from J, the gap between germline ends came to 13 bases. Germline assignment: CDR1 SNHLY and CDR2 FYNNEI. The CDR3 totals 15 residues. The full variable domain, in which reference TRBV2 and TRBJ1-6 provide the parts outside the CDR3, is EPEVTQTPSHQVTQMGQEVILRCVPISNHLYFYWYRQILGQKVEFLVSFYNNEISEKSEIFDDQFSVERPDGSNFTLKIRSTKLEDSAMYFCASNRQGSYNSPLHFGNGTRLTVT.

This chain joins TRBV19 and TRBJ2-2; 9 bases match TRBD2. Per germline, CDR1 LNHDA and CDR2 SQIVND (reference sequence). The V gene end was trimmed by 1 base and the J gene end by 3 bases; junction bases not matched to a gene: 3. The CDR3 spans 16 residues. This CDR3 is CASSIGASGDTGELFF. The CDR3 DNA sequence: TGTGCCAGTAGTATAGGAGCTAGCGGGGACACCGGGGAGCTGTTTTTT. The variable domain in full, completed from reference TRBV19 and TRBJ2-2, reads DGGITQSPKYLFRKEGQNVTLSCEQNLNHDAMYWYRQDPGQGLRLIYYSQIVNDFQKGDIAEGYSVSREKKESFPLTVTSAQKNPTAFYLCASSIGASGDTGELFFGEGSRLTVL.

This sequence joins TRBV12-5 and TRBJ2-7, with TRBD1 as a possible D gene (6 bases). Trimming removed 3 bases from V and 2 bases from J, with 14 bases in between. The CDR3 consists of 15 residues. Germline V gene sequence: CDR1 LGHNT, CDR2 FRNRAP. The CDR3 bases are TGTGCTAGTGGTTTCCACCGGGACACCGCCTACGAGCAGTACTTC. Amino acid sequence: CASGFHRDTAYEQYF.

J is TRBJ2-7 and V is TRBV12-3 or TRBV12-4; D is unresolved. The CDR3 runs 12 residues. Trimming pared 5 bases from V and 1 base from J, leaving 6 bases between. CDR3: CASSTASYEQYF. In nucleotides, the CDR3 is TGTGCCAGCAGTACAGCTTCCTACGAGCAGTACTTC.

The V call is TRBV18, the J call TRBJ1-1; D is undetermined. Germline assignment: CDR1 KGHSH and CDR2 LQKENI. Trimming shortened V by 5 bases and J by 3 bases, and 10 bases separated the two germline ends. This CDR3 is 13 amino acids long. The CDR3: CASSIRRDTEAFF. The CDR3 coding sequence is TGTGCCAGCTCAATTCGACGGGACACTGAAGCTTTCTTT.

The chain joins TRBV15 to TRBJ2-2, with D possibly being TRBD1 or TRBD2 (6 bases each). CDR3 length: 15 residues. CDR1 and CDR2 from the germline V gene are LNHNV and YYDKDF (reference sequence). Trimming removed 1 base from V and 4 bases from J, with 10 bases in between. CDR3 sequence (DNA): TGTGCCACCAGCAGAGGGGGGGCGCCCACCGGGGAGCTGTTTTTT. Amino acid sequence: CATSRGGAPTGELFF.

The V call is TRBV19, the J call TRBJ1-3; tentative D call: TRBD1 (5 bases). V was shortened by 2 bases and J by 1 base, with 15 bases between the two germline ends. The CDR3 loop spans 17 amino acids. The germline V gene encodes CDR1 LNHDA and CDR2 SQIVND (reference sequence). CDR3 sequence (DNA): TGTGCCAGTAGTATATCGCACAGGACGATTTCTGGAAACACCATATATTTT. It is translated as CASSISHRTISGNTIYF. Full variable domain (outside the CDR3, taken from reference TRBV19 and TRBJ1-3): DGGITQSPKYLFRKEGQNVTLSCEQNLNHDAMYWYRQDPGQGLRLIYYSQIVNDFQKGDIAEGYSVSREKKESFPLTVTSAQKNPTAFYLCASSISHRTISGNTIYFGEGSWLTVV.

This chain uses TRBV6-2 or TRBV6-3 with TRBJ1-5, with D tentatively TRBD1 (6 bases). From germline, CDR1 is MNHEY and CDR2 SVGEGT. V lost 7 bases and J 3 bases, leaving 13 bases between the germline ends. The CDR3 extends over 14 amino acids. This CDR3 is CASNPTGNNQPQHF. CDR3 in DNA: TGTGCCAGCAACCCCACAGGGAACAATCAGCCCCAGCATTTT.

The chain combines TRBV6-5 with TRBJ2-1; D not resolved. The V end was cut by 6 bases, the J end by 2 bases, with 5 bases between. Looked up from germline, CDR1 is MNHEY and CDR2 is SVGAGI. The CDR3 contains 12 residues. The CDR3 DNA reads as TGTGCCAGCAGGCAGACCTACAATGAGCAGTTCTTC. It is translated as CASRQTYNEQFF.

As for this clone: Other DNA sequences within the sample encode an identical CDR3. J is TRBJ2-7 and V is TRBV7-2, with no clear D. CDR3 length: 12 residues. With 1 base removed from V and 1 base from J, the gap between germline ends came to 2 bases. The germline V gene has CDR1 SGHTA and CDR2 FQGNSA. The CDR3 is CASSLGSYEQYF. The CDR3 DNA reads as TGTGCCAGCAGCTTAGGTTCCTACGAGCAGTACTTC.

The V and J genes are TRBV7-2 and TRBJ1-4; 7 bases agree with TRBD1. V was clipped by 4 bases and J by 7 bases; unmatched bases: 3. The CDR3 has 13 residues. Germline V gene lookup returns CDR1 SGHTA and CDR2 FQGNSA. CDR3 sequence reads: CASSSGQREKLFF. CDR3 bases: TGTGCCAGCAGCTCGGGACAGCGTGAAAAACTGTTTTTT.

The chain carries TRBV9 and TRBJ2-2; 13 nucleotides line up with TRBD2. Germline CDR1 reads SGDLS; CDR2 reads YYNGEE. The CDR3 covers 17 residues. V lost 4 bases to trimming and J lost 1 base; unmatched junction nucleotides: 4. The CDR3 reads CASSLRTSGGNTGELFF. CDR3 DNA: TGTGCCAGCAGCCTTCGGACTAGCGGGGGGAACACCGGGGAGCTGTTTTTT.